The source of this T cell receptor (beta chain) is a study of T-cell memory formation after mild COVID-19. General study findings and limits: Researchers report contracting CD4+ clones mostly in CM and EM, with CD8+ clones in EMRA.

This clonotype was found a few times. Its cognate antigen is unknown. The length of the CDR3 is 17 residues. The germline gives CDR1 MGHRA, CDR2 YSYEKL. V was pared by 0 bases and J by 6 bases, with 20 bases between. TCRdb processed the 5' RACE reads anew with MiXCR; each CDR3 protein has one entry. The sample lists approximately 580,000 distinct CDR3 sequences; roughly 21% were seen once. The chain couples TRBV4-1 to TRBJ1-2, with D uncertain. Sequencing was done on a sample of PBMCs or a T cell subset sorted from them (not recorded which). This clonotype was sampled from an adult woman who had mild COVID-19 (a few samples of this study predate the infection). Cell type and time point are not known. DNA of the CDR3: TGCGCCAGCAGCCAAGAATGGGAGGACCTAAAGGTGGATGGCTACACCTTC. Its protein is CASSQEWEDLKVDGYTF.